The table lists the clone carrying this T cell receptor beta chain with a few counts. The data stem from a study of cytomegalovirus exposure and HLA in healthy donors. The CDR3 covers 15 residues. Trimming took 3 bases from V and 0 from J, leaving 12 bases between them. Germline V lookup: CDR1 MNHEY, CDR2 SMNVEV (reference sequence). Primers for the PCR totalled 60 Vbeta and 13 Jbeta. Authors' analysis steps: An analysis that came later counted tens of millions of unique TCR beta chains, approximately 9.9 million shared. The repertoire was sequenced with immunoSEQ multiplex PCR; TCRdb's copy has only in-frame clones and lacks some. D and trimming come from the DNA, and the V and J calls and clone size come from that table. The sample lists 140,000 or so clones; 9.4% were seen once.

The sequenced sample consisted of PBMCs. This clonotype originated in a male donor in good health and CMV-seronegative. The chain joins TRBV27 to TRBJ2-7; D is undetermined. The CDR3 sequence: CASSFTPPSSYEQYF. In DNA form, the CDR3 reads TGTGCCAGCAGTTTTACCCCTCCTAGCTCCTACGAGCAGTACTTC.